These 4 T cell receptor beta chains were all obtained from the same sample, sequenced in a study of response to subunit inactivated influenza vaccine. TCRdb re-derived calls from the RT-PCR reads in MiXCR, one entry per CDR3 protein. The sample shows a few hundred thousand distinct CDR3 sequences, 14% of them seen only once. The source was PBMCs from blood, collected roughly 13 days after vaccination. The receptors derive from a man in his fifties or sixties who received an inactivated influenza vaccine.

The gene calls are TRBV7-2 and TRBJ2-7; TRBD1 might be the D (5 bases). The V gene lost 5 bases and the J gene lost 6 bases, with 14 bases spanning the gap. The CDR3 totals 13 residues. The V gene's germline CDR1 is SGHTA and CDR2 FQGNSA. CDR3 in amino acids: CASSRSPGFEQYF. The CDR3 DNA reads as TGTGCCAGCAGCCGGTCCCCAGGGTTCGAGCAGTACTTC. The variable domain in full, with the rest retrieved from reference TRBV7-2 and TRBJ2-7, is GAGVSQSPSNKVTEKGKDVELRCDPISGHTALYWYRQSLGQGLEFLIYFQGNSAPDKSGLPSDRFSAERTGGSVSTLTIQRTQQEDSAVYLCASSRSPGFEQYFGPGTRLTVT.

The chain employs TRBV20-1 and TRBJ2-7, with TRBD1 matching over 7 bases. This CDR3 has 15 amino acids. Germline CDR1 is DFQATT and CDR2 is SNEGSKA (reference sequence). V lost 3 bases, J lost 3 bases, and 11 bases stayed unmatched. The CDR3 protein is CSARGTGDRLYEQYF. In DNA, the CDR3 is TGCAGTGCTAGGGGAACAGGGGATCGTCTCTACGAGCAGTACTTC.

This clonotype was recorded many times. The chain couples TRBV20-1 to TRBJ2-3; no clear D. Germline CDR1 DFQATT, CDR2 SNEGSKA (reference sequence). V was shortened by 1 base and J by 6 bases, with 2 bases between the two germline ends. This CDR3 has 10 residues. CDR3: CSARGDTQYF. CDR3 nucleotides: TGCAGTGCTAGAGGCGATACGCAGTATTTT.

This clonotype was counted between two and nine times. This chain connects TRBV16 to TRBJ2-7, with a weak D call TRBD1 (6 bases). Germline assignment: CDR1 KGHSY and CDR2 FQNENV. V dropped 3 bases and J dropped 0 bases, with 12 bases sitting between them. The CDR3 length is 15 residues. The CDR3, as DNA: TGTGCCAGCAGCCACCGGGACATCAGCTCCTACGAGCAGTACTTC. Amino acid sequence: CASSHRDISSYEQYF. The full variable domain, with the rest looked up from reference TRBV16 and TRBJ2-7, is GEEVAQTPKHLVRGEGQKAKLYCAPIKGHSYVFWYQQVLKNEFKFLISFQNENVFDETGMPKERFSAKCLPNSPCSLEIQATKLEDSAVYFCASSHRDISSYEQYFGPGTRLTVT.